Listed here are 5 T cell receptor beta chains from one sample, sequenced in a study of T-cell reconstitution after alpha-beta-depleted transplantation in children. Using unique molecular identifiers, the investigators prepared the TCRbeta library. TCRdb used MiXCR to reprocess the PCR reads, holding one entry per CDR3 protein. The table lists approximately 520,000 distinct CDR3 sequences, approximately 10% of them singletons. The sequenced sample was PBMCs, mostly from graft donor cells, obtained 180 days after TCRalphabeta/CD19-depleted stem cell transplant. Receptors originate from a female patient aged 2-10 years who had a stem cell transplant for aplastic anemia, so the T cells may come from the graft donor.

The chain is built from TRBV11-2 and TRBJ2-1; tentatively, D is TRBD1 (5 bases). The V and J ends lost 5 bases and 4 bases respectively, with 15 bases between them. Germline V lookup: CDR1 SGHAT, CDR2 FQNNGV. The length of the CDR3 is 15 residues. The CDR3 protein is CASSRRQTHYNEQFF. In nucleotides, the CDR3 is TGTGCCAGCAGCCGAAGACAGACCCATTACAATGAGCAGTTCTTC. Supplemented by reference TRBV11-2 and TRBJ2-1, the full variable domain reads EAGVAQSPRYKIIEKRQSVAFWCNPISGHATLYWYQQILGQGPKLLIQFQNNGVVDDSQLPKDRFSAERLKGVDSTLKIQPAKLEDSAVYLCASSRRQTHYNEQFFGPGTRLTVL.

This clonotype was counted at least ten times. The gene calls are TRBV5-1 and TRBJ2-7, with D tentatively TRBD1 (6 bases). The CDR3 consists of 19 residues. Germline V gene lookup returns CDR1 SGHRS and CDR2 YFSETQ. Deletions cut 2 bases from V and 3 bases from J, with 27 bases between. CDR3 protein: CASSLFFYFRTVDVYEQYV. The DNA for the CDR3 is TGCGCCAGCAGCTTATTCTTCTACTTTCGGACAGTAGATGTCTACGAGCAGTACGTC.

There are a few counts of this clonotype. The genes are TRBV27 and TRBJ2-5; the D gene could be TRBD1 or TRBD2 (5 bases each). CDR1 MNHEY and CDR2 SMNVEV come from the germline V gene (reference sequence). V was trimmed by 6 bases and J by 5 bases, leaving 16 bases between them. CDR3 length equals 14 residues. The CDR3 DNA reads TGTGCCAGCAGAGTTTTGGGGGTAGGGGAGACCCAGTACTTC. Translation gives CASRVLGVGETQYF.

The rearrangement links TRBV20-1 to TRBJ1-2, with D unresolved. CDR1 and CDR2 from the germline V gene are DFQATT and SNEGSKA (reference sequence). V shed 6 bases and J shed 8 bases, with 25 bases lying between them. The CDR3 covers 15 residues. CDR3: CSAEYRAPTAKGYTF. The CDR3 DNA follows: TGCAGTGCGGAATACCGGGCTCCGACGGCGAAGGGCTACACCTTC.

This clonotype was detected ten times or more. The chain uses TRBV20-1 and TRBJ1-1; the D is unclear. In germline, CDR1 is DFQATT, CDR2 SNEGSKA (reference sequence). This CDR3 is 14 amino acids long. V lost 3 bases, J lost 1 base, and 12 bases lay in between. This chain's CDR3 is CSARMGNRNTEAFF. CDR3 DNA sequence: TGCAGTGCTAGGATGGGAAACAGGAACACTGAAGCTTTCTTT.